The sequence of this TCR beta chain was determined in a study of shared clonotypes between healthy human individuals (dated by TCRdb to the early 2020s). About the study as a whole: Three men and two women, aged 18 to 49 years, made up the cohort. To estimate repertoire size and how much clonotypes are shared between individuals, the study performed deep sequencing of blood TCR repertoires from a few healthy adults. Different laboratories and diverse techniques were used to prepare libraries and sequence TCR repertoires, to increase sequencing depth and limit assay-specific biases. Between about 0.94 and 8.9 billion PBMCs per donor were obtained by leukapheresis. The research as a whole found: Because the study included a small number of donors, the genetic and exposure-history diversity represented was limited. Based on pairwise subsampling, the degree of clonotype sharing among donors was expected to be affected by sequencing depth. Sampling was restricted to blood, and TCR repertoires in tissues likely differ from the TCR repertoires found in blood.

A note on this clone: It has no known antigen specificity. No much larger clone exists at a distance of one base, and base qualities are not known.

The donors were healthy, HIV-negative adults who had no recently reported acute infections or vaccinations. Every donor was a Caucasian adult residing in Nashville, Tennessee, USA. For unsorted samples, tens of millions of PBMCs were counted, and genomic DNA was extracted using the QIAamp DNA Blood Mini kit. Blood was collected by leukapheresis, and PBMCs were isolated by Ficoll-Histopaque density gradient centrifugation and then cryopreserved in liquid nitrogen vapor phase. Using the deep immunoSEQ assay, TCR CDR3 regions were amplified from genomic DNA by multiplex PCR. Extracted genomic DNA from each cell subset was distributed evenly across all wells of several immunoSEQ 96-well plates, and each plate was treated as a replicate. For unsorted PBMC, 250 to 350 ng of genomic DNA, equivalent to around 30,000 T cell genomes, went into each replicate PCR. Ten immunoSEQ deep assay plates were used to sequence the unsorted PBMC genomic DNA. Purified libraries were measured with a Qubit 3.0 fluorometer, size-checked on a Bioanalyzer 2100, and measured again with the KAPA Library Quantification kit. Every immunoSEQ 96-well plate was sequenced on a separate single-read 150-cycle Illumina NextSeq 550 flow cell. In the paper's pipeline: Because the immunoSEQ output included only junctional sequences and no quality scores, the filtering could not be the same as the filtering used for full-length reads. To assign V/J genes and CDR3, sequences were annotated using PyIR, a Python wrapper for IgBLAST v1.9, with IMGT germline references. Reads were filtered out if the reads had weak V/J assignments (E-value above 1e-6), no CDR3, stop codons, out-of-frame junctions, or ambiguous translated residues. A V3J clonotype was defined by an identical inferred V gene, J gene, and CDR3 amino acid sequence. Percentage overlap between repertoires was calculated by dividing the number of shared unique clonotypes by the size of the smaller repertoire. Repertoire richness was assessed with RTK rarefaction, the Chao1 estimator, and Recon v2.1 estimates of unobserved clonotypes. Sourced from immuneACCESS, this table was stored by TCRdb with only in-frame sequences that have V and J called. A share of the clones is absent; for the studies checked, an unresolved V gene accounts for under half, and the remainder has no known explanation. The DNA was the basis for D and trimming; V, J and clone size are from that table. The sample table records about 490,000 clones; around 73% of these occur just once. The ten largest clonotypes hold 12% of the sample.

The CDR3 measures 14 amino acids from cysteine to phenylalanine. Only CDR3 DNA is held: 42 bases, read in frame from base 1. The germline V gene supplies CDR1 MGHDK and CDR2 SYGVNS. The V end loses 3 bases and the J end loses 3 bases, and a stretch of 9 bases separates them. The specimen sequenced was PBMCs. The TCR comes from a woman aged 40 to 50 in good health. Some clones in this sample may be carry-over from other donors' samples. The rearrangement joined TRBV25-1 to TRBJ2-1, with TRBD2 as a weak D call on 5 bases. In nucleotides, the sequence is TGTGCCAGCAGTGACTACGGAGGCTACAATGAGCAGTTCTTC. Its amino acids are CASSDYGGYNEQFF.